This is a list of T cell receptor beta chains from one sample in a study of long-term antiretroviral therapy in people with HIV. Measured with immunoSEQ multiplex PCR; TCRdb has only the in-frame clones, and not every one. The sample has about 16,000 clones, about 80% seen once. This specimen was unsorted PBMCs, taken 1.5 years before starting antiretroviral therapy. The receptors derive from a woman aged 45-59 years with HIV. CDR3s include the opening cysteine and the closing phenylalanine or tryptophan. A D gene is named only where the DNA matches it firmly. Some rows have no size entry. The others give once, few or many, or a class for an expanded clone.

j_call: TRBJ2-1; clone_size: few; d_call: .; v_call: TRBV20-1; cdr3_aa: CSAGEQFF; cdr3_nt: TGCAGTGCAGGGGAGCAGTTCTTC
j_call: TRBJ1-2; clone_size: .; d_call: .; v_call: TRBV27; cdr3_aa: CASSLGRHYGYTF; cdr3_nt: TGTGCCAGCAGTTTGGGTCGGCACTATGGCTACACCTTC
j_call: TRBJ1-3; clone_size: .; d_call: TRBD1; v_call: TRBV5-4; cdr3_aa: CASSVGQGAIAGNTIYF; cdr3_nt: TGTGCCAGCAGCGTGGGACAGGGGGCAATAGCTGGAAACACCATATATTTT
j_call: TRBJ1-3; clone_size: .; d_call: .; v_call: TRBV19; cdr3_aa: CASSITTGLSGNTIYF; cdr3_nt: TGTGCCAGTAGTATCACTACAGGACTCTCTGGAAACACCATATATTTT
j_call: TRBJ1-5; clone_size: .; d_call: .; v_call: TRBV5-6; cdr3_aa: CASSLGGYSNQPQHF; cdr3_nt: TGTGCCAGCAGCTTGGGGGGGTATAGCAATCAGCCCCAGCATTTT
j_call: TRBJ2-1; clone_size: .; d_call: TRBD2; v_call: TRBV19; cdr3_aa: CASRPIAGEYNEQFF; cdr3_nt: TGTGCCAGTAGGCCCATAGCGGGTGAATACAATGAGCAGTTCTTC
j_call: TRBJ1-6; clone_size: .; d_call: .; v_call: TRBV27; cdr3_aa: CASSRNRNSPLHF; cdr3_nt: TGTGCCAGCAGTAGAAACAGGAATTCACCCCTCCACTTT
j_call: TRBJ2-7; clone_size: .; d_call: TRBD1; v_call: TRBV6-1; cdr3_aa: CASSPRQGRGHEQYF; cdr3_nt: TGTGCCAGCAGTCCTAGACAGGGGCGCGGACACGAGCAGTACTTC
j_call: TRBJ2-2; clone_size: .; d_call: TRBD2; v_call: TRBV29-1; cdr3_aa: CSAGGLAGGTNTGELFF; cdr3_nt: TGCAGCGCTGGGGGACTAGCGGGGGGCACGAACACCGGGGAGCTGTTTTTT
j_call: TRBJ2-2; clone_size: .; d_call: .; v_call: TRBV15; cdr3_aa: CATSRDRGNTGELFF; cdr3_nt: TGTGCCACCAGCAGAGATCGGGGCAACACCGGGGAGCTGTTTTTT
j_call: TRBJ2-1; clone_size: .; d_call: .; v_call: TRBV6-5; cdr3_aa: CASSRYNEQFF; cdr3_nt: TGTGCCAGCAGTCGATACAATGAGCAGTTCTTC
j_call: TRBJ1-2; clone_size: .; d_call: TRBD1; v_call: TRBV4-1; cdr3_aa: CASSHQTGTANNYGYTF; cdr3_nt: TGCGCCAGCAGCCACCAGACGGGGACAGCCAATAACTATGGCTACACCTTC